The clone carrying this TCR beta chain showed up many times. The source material, RNA transcripts, was used to amplify TCR beta CDR3 regions. TCR CDR3 regions were first amplified by RT-PCR with HTBI primers. TCRdb recomputed calls from the multiplex PCR reads with MiXCR, one row per CDR3 protein. The data contain some 500,000 distinct CDR3 sequences, roughly 16% of them singletons. This entry belongs to a study of T cells in Graves' hyperthyroidism and ophthalmopathy. Sequencing used blood. The receptor comes from a woman aged 25 to 45 with Graves' ophthalmopathy.

This chain's CDR3 is CASSQDRHEQYF. The DNA for the CDR3 is TGTGCCAGCAGCCAAGATCGCCACGAGCAGTACTTC. The V and J genes are TRBV4-2 and TRBJ2-7; no firm D call. Trimming cost V 0 bases and J 5 bases, with 5 bases left between them. The CDR3 loop spans 12 amino acids. CDR1 LGHNA and CDR2 YNFKEQ come from the germline V gene.